The T cell receptor (beta chain) under discussion was sequenced for a study of cytomegalovirus exposure and HLA in healthy donors. The study's findings and limits: Some V segments (TRBV6-2 and TRBV6-3 among them) were excluded as indistinguishable. A later analysis reportedly found fewer N-insertions in an Asian-associated ancestry cluster than the approximately 700-donor mean.

With respect to this clone: What it binds is not known.

V lost 0 bases, J lost 2 bases, and 7 bases lay in between. The CDR3 is 14 residues long. CDR1 is SGHTA and CDR2 is FQGNSA in the germline V gene. Among the donors, all were healthy bone marrow donors. Primers included in the PCR were 60 Vbeta and 13 Jbeta primers. Per the original methods: There were 80 million to 95 million unique TCR beta chains by a later count, and about 12 million of them were shared. Clones were sequenced by immunoSEQ multiplex PCR, and TCRdb holds only the in-frame ones, with some missing. V and J calls plus clone size are reproduced from that table; the DNA served to infer D and trimming. Of some 160,000 clones listed, around 82% were seen once; the top ten hold around 5.7%.

The source material was PBMCs. The chain is built from TRBV7-2 and TRBJ1-2, with D possibly being TRBD1 (5 bases). The origin of this receptor is a man aged 40-49 years in good health and CMV-seronegative. CDR3 nucleotide sequence: TGTGCCAGCAGCTTAGCCCCAGGGAACTATGGCTACACCTTC. Protein product: CASSLAPGNYGYTF.